The TCR beta chain under discussion was sequenced for a study of cytomegalovirus exposure and HLA in healthy donors. Study in general: Membership in the Caucasian-associated ancestry cluster was found for 81% of approximately 380 genotyped donors.

CDR3 size: 14 residues. Trimming took 0 bases from V and 2 from J, leaving 7 bases between them. Germline values: CDR1 KGHSY, CDR2 FQNENV. The study, taken as a whole, reports: Highest at DRB1 and lowest at HLA-C, TCR association rates differed among HLA loci in a later analysis. In an earlier analysis, productive rearrangement rates for most beta V segments clustered near 87% or 30%.

Both 60 Vbeta primers and 13 Jbeta primers went into the PCR. Using immunoSEQ multiplex PCR, the repertoire was profiled, and TCRdb retains in-frame clones only, with some absent. Among about 150,000 clones listed, under 85% were seen once. In this sample, this clone turned up a few times. Its cognate antigen is unknown. The sample was PBMCs. The origin of this receptor is a man aged 18-30 years in good health and CMV-seronegative. The chain couples TRBV16 to TRBJ2-5; D gene unclear. In nucleotides, the CDR3 is TGTGCCAGCAGCCAATCTTGGCAGCAAGAGACCCAGTACTTC. As protein: CASSQSWQQETQYF. Full variable domain (outside the CDR3, taken from reference TRBV16 and TRBJ2-5): GEEVAQTPKHLVRGEGQKAKLYCAPIKGHSYVFWYQQVLKNEFKFLISFQNENVFDETGMPKERFSAKCLPNSPCSLEIQATKLEDSAVYFCASSQSWQQETQYFGPGTRLLVL.